The 11 T cell receptor beta chains below all came from one sample that was sequenced in a study of T cells expressing NK-cell markers. After re-calling the 5' RACE reads, TCRdb lists one entry per CDR3 protein, DNA absent. This sample's table reports 200,000 to 300,000 distinct CDR3 sequences. The source material was blood T cells: a sorted CD56 or NKG2C T cell subset, CD4+ or CD8+ T cells, or bulk PBMC T cells (not recorded which). The receptors were gathered from a man aged 18 to 29 in good health.

The rearrangement uses TRBV6-1 and TRBJ1-1. Germline lookup yields CDR1 MNHNS and CDR2 SASEGT. This CDR3 has 15 amino acids. The CDR3 reads CASSEATLRPVEAFF.

V gene TRBV12-3 or TRBV12-4 combines with J gene TRBJ2-4; the D gene TCRdb calls, TRBD2, cannot be checked with no DNA. The CDR3 has 12 amino acids. CDR3 loop: CASTRDSGIQYF.

The rearrangement joins TRBV6-5 to TRBJ1-5; TCRdb selects TRBD1, and the lack of DNA leaves this call unchecked. The CDR3 covers 15 residues. Germline loops: CDR1 MNHEY, CDR2 SVGAGI. The CDR3 here is CASSYLGQWNQPQHF.

The genes are TRBV7-3 and TRBJ2-5; there is no DNA to check the TCRdb D call of TRBD1. Germline V gene sequence: CDR1 SGHTA, CDR2 FQGTGA. CDR3 size: 13 residues. CDR3 sequence reads: CASSRAFEGTQYF.

The chain joins TRBV5-1 to TRBJ2-3; lacking DNA, the TRBD1 call made by TCRdb goes unchecked. CDR1 is SGHRS, CDR2 YFSETQ, per germline. The CDR3 runs to 16 residues. CDR3 residues: CASSPQGRGRADTQYF.

V is TRBV20-1 and J is TRBJ2-2; TCRdb picks TRBD1, but there is no DNA to check that call. Per germline, CDR1 DFQATT and CDR2 SNEGSKA (reference sequence). This CDR3 region has 15 residues. CDR3 residues: CSAREHLGVARELFF.

V usage is TRBV7-6 and J usage is TRBJ2-5; TCRdb names TRBD2, which stays unverified in the absence of DNA. CDR1 and CDR2 from the germline V gene are SGHVS and FNYEAQ. CDR3 length equals 14 residues. The CDR3 loop is CASSGLAGQETQYF. Together with reference TRBV7-6 and TRBJ2-5, the CDR3 gives the full variable domain: GAGVSQSPRYKVTKRGQDVALRCDPISGHVSLYWYRQALGQGPEFLTYFNYEAQQDKSGLPNDRFSAERPEGSISTLTIQRTEQRDSAMYRCASSGLAGQETQYFGPGTRLLVL.

The V call is TRBV20-1, the J call TRBJ2-1; TCRdb indicates TRBD2, and absent DNA this call remains unverified. The CDR3 has 17 residues. Germline assignment: CDR1 DFQATT and CDR2 SNEGSKA (reference sequence). The CDR3 sequence is CSARDFTKGSLGHEQFF.

The rearrangement uses TRBV29-1 and TRBJ1-4; absent DNA, TCRdb's TRBD1 call cannot be checked. CDR3 length: 13 amino acids. The germline CDR1 and CDR2 sequences are SQVTM and ANQGSEA. CDR3: CSVEGAISEKLFF.

This chain joins TRBV29-1 and TRBJ1-5; TCRdb names TRBD1, which stays unverified in the absence of DNA. Looked up from germline, CDR1 is SQVTM and CDR2 is ANQGSEA. This CDR3 region has 15 residues. CDR3: CSVPGTEDSNQPQHF.

The rearrangement joins TRBV24-1 to TRBJ2-2. The CDR3 loop spans 14 amino acids. CDR1 and CDR2 from the germline V gene are KGHDR and SFDVKD. The CDR3 here is CATGSETATGELFF.